This T cell receptor (beta chain) emerged from a study of cytomegalovirus exposure and HLA in healthy donors. The CDR3 runs 14 residues. The J segment lost 3 bases and the V segment lost 4 bases, leaving 6 bases of the junction unmatched. The V gene's germline CDR1 is SGHDT and CDR2 YYEEEE. 13 Jbeta primers and 60 Vbeta primers were used for the PCR. Clones were read by immunoSEQ multiplex PCR, and TCRdb kept only the in-frame ones, dropping some. The sample carries approximately 110,000 clones, about 13% recorded once. Study-wide points: The availability of immune exposure information extended only to CMV serostatus. TCR beta V segments were, for the most part, productive about 87% or about 30% of the time in an earlier analysis. A link between a missense DCLRE1C variant and TCR beta V- and J-gene trimming emerged from a later analysis. Through in vitro validation, a few CMV-associated chains were shown to be specific for CMV antigens.

Note on this clone: Its antigen is currently unknown.

The chain links TRBV5-6 to TRBJ1-2, with TRBD1 matching 7 bases. The sequenced sample consisted of PBMCs. The source is a man in his forties or fifties in good health and CMV-seropositive. CDR3 residues: CASSRDREYYGYTF. In DNA form, the CDR3 reads TGTGCCAGCAGCCGGGACAGAGAATACTATGGCTACACCTTC.